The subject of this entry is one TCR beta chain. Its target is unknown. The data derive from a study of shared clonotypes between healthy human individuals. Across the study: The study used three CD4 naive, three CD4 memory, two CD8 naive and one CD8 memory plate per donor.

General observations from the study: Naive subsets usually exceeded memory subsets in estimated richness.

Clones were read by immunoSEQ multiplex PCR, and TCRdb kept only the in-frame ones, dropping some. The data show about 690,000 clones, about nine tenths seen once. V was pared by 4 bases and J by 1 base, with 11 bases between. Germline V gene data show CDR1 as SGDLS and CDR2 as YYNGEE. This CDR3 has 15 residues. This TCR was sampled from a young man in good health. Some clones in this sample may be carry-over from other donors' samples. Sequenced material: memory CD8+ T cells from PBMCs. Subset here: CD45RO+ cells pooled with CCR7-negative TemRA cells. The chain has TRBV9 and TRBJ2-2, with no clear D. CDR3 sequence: CASSQKSGNTGELFF. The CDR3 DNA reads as TGTGCCAGCAGCCAGAAGTCAGGGAACACCGGGGAGCTGTTTTTT.